This T cell receptor beta chain was captured by sequencing in a study of T cells in Graves' hyperthyroidism and ophthalmopathy. Study details: Peripheral blood draws took place at initial diagnosis, ahead of any treatment.

Researchers took RNA transcripts and amplified the TCR beta CDR3 regions from them. TCR CDR3 regions were first amplified by RT-PCR with HTBI primers. TCRdb processed the multiplex PCR reads anew with MiXCR; each CDR3 protein has one entry. The sample carries a few hundred thousand distinct CDR3 sequences, approximately 17% recorded once. This clonotype has more than one count but fewer than ten. PBMCs were derived from approximately 10 ml fresh peripheral blood. Deletions cut 2 bases from V and 5 bases from J, with 16 bases between. The CDR3 loop spans 16 amino acids. Germline lookup yields CDR1 SGDLS and CDR2 YYNGEE.

The chain joins TRBV9 to TRBJ2-2; the D gene could be TRBD1 or TRBD2 (6 bases each). The sequenced sample was blood. This TCR was recovered from a man aged 18 to 30 with Graves' ophthalmopathy. CDR3 coding DNA: TGTGCCAGCAGCGTCGACGGGGGCGTTTGGACCGGGGAGCTGTTTTTT. The encoded protein is CASSVDGGVWTGELFF.